The text below deals with one T cell receptor (beta chain). Its antigen remains unidentified. Germline CDR1 reads MGHDK; CDR2 reads SYGVNS. After removal of 5 bases from V and 1 base from J, the junction contained 5 bases not matched to a gene. The CDR3 is 15 amino acids. This record belongs to a study of T cell responses to AZD1222 COVID-19 vaccine. Regarding the study as a whole: Close to half of all spike-specific TCRs reportedly target regions of the variants that are unmutated.

Generated by immunoSEQ multiplex PCR, the TCRdb table keeps only in-frame clones and is missing some. The sample has around 150,000 clones; roughly 88% are singletons. V is TRBV25-1 and J is TRBJ2-4; 7 bases fit TRBD2. The sequence was obtained from an adult in good health. Here the sequenced sample was peripheral blood, taken on day 0 of MenACWY control vaccination. CDR3 coding DNA: TGTGCCAGCAGTACGATCGGGGGGGCCAAAAACATTCAGTACTTC. It encodes CASSTIGGAKNIQYF.